This TCR beta chain was identified during a study of cytomegalovirus exposure and HLA in healthy donors. As regards this clone: Its specificity is unknown.

Germline V gene lookup returns CDR1 SQVTM and CDR2 ANQGSEA. This CDR3 is built from 12 residues. V dropped 4 bases and J dropped 4 bases, with 11 bases sitting between them. General study results and limits: In vitro testing confirmed a few CMV-associated chains as specific for CMV antigens. Earlier analysis looked at TCR beta V segments, and most were productive about 87% or about 30% of the time. Rare TCR sequences dominated, though some public TCRs recurred in many donors.

Vbeta (60) and Jbeta (13) primers were used in the PCR. Authors' analysis steps: Per a later analysis, the number of unique TCR beta chains was roughly 80 million, of which roughly 10 million were shared. The protocol was immunoSEQ multiplex PCR, while the TCRdb copy is restricted to in-frame clones and leaves out a portion. V, J and clone size reflect that table, while D and trimming were determined from the DNA. The sample contains about 130,000 clones, approximately 80% of which appear only once. The clonotype was recovered from a male donor in good health and CMV-seronegative. The sequencing input was PBMCs. The V gene is TRBV29-1, the J gene TRBJ2-7, with D tentatively TRBD2 (6 bases). CDR3 sequence: CSVGGLPYEQYF. The CDR3 nucleotides are TGCAGCGTTGGGGGACTCCCTTACGAGCAGTACTTC.